These T cell receptor beta chains were read from a single sample in a study of blood T cell repertoires in COVID-19. Only in-frame clones appear in the TCRdb table, and some are missing; sequencing was by immunoSEQ multiplex PCR. This sample has 200,000 to 300,000 clones, with less than 90% found just once. Sample: peripheral blood. The receptor source for this set is a man younger than 40 with active or convalescent COVID-19. The CDR3 runs from the conserved cysteine through the conserved F or W. Each record gives: D gene, clone size, J gene, V gene, CDR3 protein, CDR3 DNA. The D gene is left open where the match is weak. The size entry is marked missing in some rows and otherwise reads once, few, many or a size class.

>TRBD2|NA|TRBJ2-3|TRBV5-1
CASRLSGVLSDTQYF
TGCGCCAGCAGGCTCAGCGGGGTATTATCAGATACGCAGTATTTT
>NA|NA|TRBJ1-1|TRBV5-1
CASSFSVPNTEAFF
TGCGCCAGCAGCTTTTCGGTGCCGAACACTGAAGCTTTCTTT
>TRBD2|NA|TRBJ2-4|TRBV5-8
CASSLDPLAGEAKNIQYF
TGTGCCAGCAGCTTGGACCCTCTAGCGGGGGAAGCCAAAAACATTCAGTACTTC
>TRBD1|NA|TRBJ1-6|TRBV5-6
CASSRPGQGFSPLHF
TGTGCCAGCAGCCGACCGGGACAGGGGTTTTCACCCCTCCACTTT
>TRBD1|NA|TRBJ2-5|TRBV28
CASSSRRDRQETQYF
TGTGCCAGCAGTTCAAGACGGGACAGACAAGAGACCCAGTACTTC
>TRBD1|NA|TRBJ1-2|TRBV28
CASITGQYGYTF
TGTGCCAGCATTACGGGACAGTATGGCTACACCTTC
>TRBD1|NA|TRBJ1-5|TRBV4-2
CASSHERGRQGTDQPQHF
TGTGCCAGCAGCCACGAACGAGGCCGACAGGGTACGGATCAGCCCCAGCATTTT
>NA|NA|TRBJ2-3|TRBV3-1/TRBV3-2
CASSQDLGAQYF
TGTGCCAGCAGCCAAGATTTAGGGGCGCAGTATTTT
>NA|NA|TRBJ1-4|TRBV5-4
CASSFASEINEKLFF
TGTGCCAGCAGCTTTGCTTCCGAGATTAATGAAAAACTGTTTTTT
>TRBD2|NA|TRBJ2-1|TRBV4-1
CASSSRSGGVSYNEQFF
TGCGCCAGCAGCTCTCGTAGCGGGGGGGTCTCCTACAATGAGCAGTTCTTC
>NA|NA|TRBJ1-2|TRBV29-1
CSVESHGRLDGYTF
TGCAGCGTTGAATCACACGGGAGGCTGGATGGCTACACCTTC
>NA|NA|TRBJ2-2|TRBV5-4
CASSLAASSGELFF
TGTGCCAGCAGCTTGGCCGCTAGCTCCGGGGAGCTGTTTTTT
>NA|once|TRBJ2-4|TRBV3-1/TRBV3-2
CASSQDLAKNIQYF
TGTGCCAGCAGCCAAGATCTAGCCAAAAACATTCAGTACTTC
>NA|few|TRBJ1-5|TRBV10-2
CASTVGGNQPQHF
TGCGCCAGCACTGTAGGGGGCAATCAGCCCCAGCATTTT
>NA|NA|TRBJ2-7|TRBV6-5
CASSYFNSLSEQYF
TGTGCCAGCAGTTACTTTAACAGTCTAAGCGAGCAGTACTTC
>TRBD2|NA|TRBJ2-5|TRBV4-1
CASSQAAWSGGAQETQYF
TGCGCCAGCAGCCAAGCCGCCTGGAGCGGGGGGGCACAAGAGACCCAGTACTTC
>NA|NA|TRBJ1-1|TRBV9
CASSPSRGETEAFF
TGTGCCAGCAGCCCCTCTCGGGGAGAGACTGAAGCTTTCTTT
>NA|NA|TRBJ1-2|TRBV27
CASSSAGTIYGYTF
TGTGCCAGCAGTTCCGCAGGTACCATCTATGGCTACACCTTC
>TRBD1|NA|TRBJ1-2|TRBV27
CASSLSQGANYGYTF
TGTGCCAGCAGTTTATCTCAGGGGGCAAATTATGGCTACACCTTC
>TRBD2|NA|TRBJ2-7|TRBV19
CASSLTSGGSYEQYF
TGTGCCAGTAGCCTAACTAGCGGGGGGTCCTACGAGCAGTACTTC
>NA|NA|TRBJ2-2|TRBV16
CASNPPGVNTGELFF
TGTGCCAGCAACCCTCCCGGGGTGAACACCGGGGAGCTGTTTTTT
>NA|few|TRBJ2-3|TRBV11-2
CASSFREDTQYF
TGTGCCAGCAGCTTCCGCGAAGATACGCAGTATTTT
>NA|NA|TRBJ2-2|TRBV6-5
CASSYLEDLAGELFF
TGTGCCAGCAGTTACTTGGAGGATTTGGCCGGGGAGCTGTTTTTT
>TRBD1|NA|TRBJ2-1|TRBV6-5
CASRRTRTGDNEQFF
TGTGCCAGCAGACGAACCCGGACAGGGGACAATGAGCAGTTCTTC
>TRBD1|NA|TRBJ1-1|TRBV10-3
CAITPGDRENTEAFF
TGTGCCATCACCCCGGGGGACAGGGAGAACACTGAAGCTTTCTTT
>NA|NA|TRBJ2-1|TRBV20-1
CSASSWLAHNEQFF
TGCAGTGCTAGTTCATGGCTAGCACACAATGAGCAGTTCTTC
>TRBD1|NA|TRBJ2-1|TRBV11-3
CASSAWTGGEDEQFF
TGTGCCAGCAGCGCCTGGACAGGGGGCGAGGATGAGCAGTTCTTC
>NA|NA|TRBJ1-2|TRBV19
CASTYTTPGIGGYTF
TGTGCCAGTACTTATACCACGCCAGGGATTGGGGGCTACACCTTC